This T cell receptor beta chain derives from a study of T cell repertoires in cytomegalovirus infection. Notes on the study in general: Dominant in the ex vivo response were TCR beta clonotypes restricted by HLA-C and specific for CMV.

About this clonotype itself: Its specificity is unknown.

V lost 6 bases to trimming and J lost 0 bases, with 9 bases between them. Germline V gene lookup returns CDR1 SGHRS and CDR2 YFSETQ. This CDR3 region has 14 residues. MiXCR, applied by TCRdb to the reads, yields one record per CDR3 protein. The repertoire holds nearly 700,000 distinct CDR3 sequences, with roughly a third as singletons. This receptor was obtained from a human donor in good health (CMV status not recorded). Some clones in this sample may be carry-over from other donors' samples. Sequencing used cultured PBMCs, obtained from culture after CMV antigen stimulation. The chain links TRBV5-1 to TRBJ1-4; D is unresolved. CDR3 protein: CASKESSTNEKLFF. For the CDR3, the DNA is TGCGCCAGCAAGGAAAGTTCAACTAATGAAAAACTGTTTTTT.